Listed here are 23 T cell receptor beta chains from one sample, sequenced in a study of T cell responses to AZD1222 COVID-19 vaccine. Measured with immunoSEQ multiplex PCR; TCRdb has only the in-frame clones, and not every one. The sample carries over 120,000 clones, about 86% recorded once. The specimen was peripheral blood, collected 28 days after the second AZD1222 dose. The receptors derive from an adult who received the AZD1222 COVID-19 vaccine.

The chain carries TRBV29-1 and TRBJ2-7; maybe TRBD1 (10 bases). The V end was cut by 6 bases, the J end by 7 bases, with 22 bases between. In germline, CDR1 is SQVTM, CDR2 ANQGSEA. The CDR3 runs 14 residues. CDR3 DNA sequence: TGCAGCGTCGCTAGCGGGACAGGGGTTGGAGAGCAGTACTTC. As protein: CSVASGTGVGEQYF.

V gene TRBV18 combines with J gene TRBJ1-5, with 9 bases matching TRBD1. CDR1 is KGHSH and CDR2 is LQKENI in the germline V gene. This CDR3 is built from 15 residues. The trim removed 5 bases at V and 3 bases at J, leaving 5 bases unmatched. The CDR3 spells CASSSGTGNNQPQHF. CDR3 DNA: TGTGCCAGCTCAAGCGGGACAGGGAACAATCAGCCCCAGCATTTT.

J is TRBJ2-7 and V is TRBV15; D may be TRBD2 (6 bases). Germline V CDR1 and CDR2: LNHNV, YYDKDF (reference sequence). Trimming pared 0 bases from V and 2 bases from J, leaving 17 bases between. The CDR3 has 17 amino acids. The CDR3 here is CATSRDRGASGAYEQYF. The CDR3 region has the DNA TGTGCCACCAGCAGAGATCGCGGGGCGTCCGGAGCCTACGAGCAGTACTTC.

The rearrangement uses TRBV9 and TRBJ1-1; TRBD1 matches 7 bases. The CDR3 runs to 12 residues. Unmatched junction bases numbered 5, after V lost 4 bases and J lost 8 bases. Germline V gene sequence: CDR1 SGDLS, CDR2 YYNGEE. The CDR3 region is CASSIQGREAFF. The DNA of the CDR3 is TGTGCCAGCAGCATACAGGGGAGGGAAGCTTTCTTT.

The J gene is TRBJ2-5, the V gene TRBV5-1; 11 bases align to TRBD2. This CDR3 has 14 amino acids. The V gene end was trimmed by 4 bases and the J gene end by 3 bases; junction bases not matched to a gene: 2. The germline CDR1 and CDR2 sequences are SGHRS and YFSETQ. The CDR3 here is CASSKGLAEETQYF. The CDR3 DNA reads TGCGCCAGCAGCAAGGGACTAGCGGAAGAGACCCAGTACTTC.

The chain couples TRBV5-4 to TRBJ1-4; D unresolved. V was pared by 0 bases and J by 7 bases, with 13 bases between. This CDR3 comprises 15 residues. The V gene's germline CDR1 is SGHNT and CDR2 YYREEE (reference sequence). The CDR3 DNA follows: TGTGCCAGCAGCTTGGCGGCGTTGGGTGCTGAAAAACTGTTTTTT. Protein product: CASSLAALGAEKLFF.

The chain uses TRBV7-8 and TRBJ2-6; no clear D gene. Germline V gives CDR1 SGHVS, CDR2 FQNEAQ. The CDR3 has 15 residues. Trimming removed 2 bases at V and 2 bases at J, with 7 bases between. The CDR3 DNA sequence: TGTGCCAGCAGCTTAATACCCGCTGGGGCCAACGTCCTGACTTTC. Its translation: CASSLIPAGANVLTF. Using reference TRBV7-8 and TRBJ2-6 for the parts outside the CDR3, the full variable domain is GAGVSQSPRYKVAKRGQDVALRCDPISGHVSLFWYQQALGQGPEFLTYFQNEAQLDKSGLPSDRFFAERPEGSVSTLKIQRTQQEDSAVYLCASSLIPAGANVLTFGAGSRLTVL.

The chain has TRBV7-8 and TRBJ1-1, with D perhaps TRBD1 (6 bases). Germline V lookup: CDR1 SGHVS, CDR2 FQNEAQ. Trimming removed 5 bases at V and 4 bases at J, with 11 bases between. CDR3 size: 13 residues. The CDR3 spells CASSVTGPTEAFF. CDR3 nucleotide sequence: TGTGCCAGCAGCGTGACAGGACCCACTGAAGCTTTCTTT.

This clone was seen a handful of times. The chain recombines TRBV24-1 with TRBJ1-5; 7 bases are shared with TRBD1. Germline CDR1 reads KGHDR; CDR2 reads SFDVKD. CDR3 length: 16 residues. The J segment lost 0 bases and the V segment lost 3 bases, leaving 4 bases of the junction unmatched. The CDR3: CATSDGGTVSNQPQHF. Written as DNA, the CDR3 is TGTGCCACCAGTGATGGCGGGACAGTTAGCAATCAGCCCCAGCATTTT.

The chain uses TRBV6-5 and TRBJ1-6; D is perhaps TRBD1 (5 bases). V lost 0 bases to trimming and J lost 9 bases, with 12 bases between them. There are 15 residues in the CDR3. The germline V gene has CDR1 MNHEY and CDR2 SVGAGI. The CDR3 reads CASSYSWGEGSPLHF. The CDR3 DNA reads as TGTGCCAGCAGTTACTCTTGGGGGGAGGGTTCACCCCTCCACTTT.

This rearrangement joins TRBV19 to TRBJ2-6; D might be TRBD1 (5 bases). Germline assignment: CDR1 LNHDA and CDR2 SQIVND (reference sequence). The CDR3 covers 16 residues. V lost 5 bases and J lost 0, with 11 bases in between. DNA of the CDR3: TGTGCCAGTAGTGGCGACAGACCCTCTGGGGCCAACGTCCTGACTTTC. Encoded protein: CASSGDRPSGANVLTF. Combining the CDR3 with reference TRBV19 and TRBJ2-6 gives the whole variable domain DGGITQSPKYLFRKEGQNVTLSCEQNLNHDAMYWYRQDPGQGLRLIYYSQIVNDFQKGDIAEGYSVSREKKESFPLTVTSAQKNPTAFYLCASSGDRPSGANVLTFGAGSRLTVL.

V and J are TRBV7-9 and TRBJ2-2; maybe TRBD1 (5 bases). The ends were cut back, 2 bases at V and 9 bases at J, with 10 bases in the middle. CDR1 is SEHNR, CDR2 FQNEAQ, per germline (reference sequence). The length of the CDR3 is 13 residues. Here the CDR3 reads CASSLSQGRELFF. In nucleotides, the CDR3 is TGTGCCAGCAGCTTATCCCAGGGAAGGGAGCTGTTTTTT.

The J gene is TRBJ2-7, the V gene TRBV27; 10 bases match TRBD2. This CDR3 comprises 15 residues. V shed 5 bases, J shed 0 bases, and the junction held 4 bases outside the gene matches. In germline, CDR1 is MNHEY, CDR2 SMNVEV (reference sequence). The CDR3 loop reads CASSVGLAASYEQYF. CDR3 in DNA: TGTGCCAGCAGTGTCGGACTAGCGGCCTCCTACGAGCAGTACTTC.

J is TRBJ2-7 and V is TRBV6-5; possibly TRBD1 for D (6 bases). This CDR3 has 13 amino acids. The ends were cut back, 7 bases at V and 7 bases at J, with 17 bases in the middle. Germline loops: CDR1 MNHEY, CDR2 SVGAGI. CDR3 amino acids: CASIVQGLWEQYF. The CDR3 DNA is TGTGCCAGCATCGTACAGGGTCTCTGGGAGCAGTACTTC.

This chain connects TRBV4-1 to TRBJ2-7; 7 bases fit TRBD2. The length of the CDR3 is 13 residues. Trimming cost V 2 bases and J 8 bases; bases outside gene matches: 6. The V gene's germline CDR1 is MGHRA and CDR2 YSYEKL. The CDR3 spells CASSQISGNQQYF. CDR3 in DNA: TGCGCCAGCAGCCAAATCAGCGGGAACCAGCAGTACTTC.

The chain uses TRBV18 and TRBJ2-1; the match to TRBD1 covers 8 bases. Germline CDR1 reads KGHSH; CDR2 reads LQKENI. Trimming took 7 bases from V and 8 from J; bases not matched to a gene: 13. The CDR3 sequence is 15 residues long. The CDR3 bases are TGTGCCAGCTGCCCGGACAGGGACAATTCGGATGAGCAGTTCTTC. Protein sequence: CASCPDRDNSDEQFF.

This clone was picked up one time. The J gene is TRBJ1-1, the V gene TRBV6-5; TRBD1 is a possible D gene (6 bases). V lost 5 bases and J 3 bases, leaving 13 bases between the germline ends. CDR3 length: 14 residues. Germline lookup yields CDR1 MNHEY and CDR2 SVGAGI. The CDR3 spells CASSPAQGHTEAFF. The CDR3 DNA follows: TGTGCCAGCAGTCCTGCTCAGGGGCACACTGAAGCTTTCTTT.

The V gene is TRBV11-2, the J gene TRBJ2-7, with D tentatively TRBD1 or TRBD2 (5 bases each). Germline assignment: CDR1 SGHAT and CDR2 FQNNGV. This CDR3 comprises 17 residues. Trimming took off 5 bases at V and 5 bases at J, with 25 bases between the two ends. The CDR3 DNA sequence: TGTGCCAGCAGCGGCGGTCGGTGGGGAGCGTGGGGGAACGAGCAGTACTTC. Translation gives CASSGGRWGAWGNEQYF.

V usage is TRBV6-5 and J usage is TRBJ1-6; TRBD1 matches 8 bases. CDR1 and CDR2 (germline): MNHEY, SVGAGI. This CDR3 has 15 residues. J gave up 6 bases and V 6 bases, and 7 bases lay outside the gene matches. Written as DNA, the CDR3 is TGTGCCAGCAGGTGGACAGGGCTGGCTAATTCACCCCTCCACTTT. It codes for CASRWTGLANSPLHF.

To note about this clone: Germline is not matched at one junction end, which may reflect a read error. V is TRBV28 and J is TRBJ1-1; TRBD1 agrees at 10 bases. In germline, CDR1 is MDHEN, CDR2 SYDVKM. This CDR3 is 16 amino acids long. Written as DNA, the CDR3 is TGTGCCAGCAGTCTATGGACAGGGGGTGGGAACACTGAAGCTTTCTTT. Amino acid sequence: CASSLWTGGGNTEAFF.

This clone was observed a handful of times. This chain links TRBV4-2 with TRBJ2-3; 9 bases align to TRBD2. The length of the CDR3 is 17 residues. V trimming: 3 bases; J trimming: 2 bases; junction bases outside the gene matches: 9. CDR1 LGHNA and CDR2 YNFKEQ come from the germline V gene. The CDR3 loop reads CASSQAPLAGDTDTQYF. In nucleotides, the CDR3 is TGTGCCAGCAGCCAGGCACCTTTAGCGGGGGACACAGATACGCAGTATTTT.

V is TRBV5-4 and J is TRBJ2-1; maybe TRBD1 (6 bases). The V gene lost 2 bases and the J gene lost 6 bases, with 15 bases spanning the gap. The CDR3 totals 15 residues. Germline CDR1 and CDR2: SGHNT and YYREEE (reference sequence). The CDR3 reads CASSLTGQLGNEQFF. For the CDR3, the DNA is TGTGCCAGCAGCTTAACGGGACAATTGGGCAATGAGCAGTTCTTC.

The V call is TRBV5-6, the J call TRBJ2-7, with D tentatively TRBD2 (7 bases). CDR1 and CDR2 (germline): SGHDT, YYEEEE. The CDR3 is 14 residues long. V was trimmed by 2 bases and J by 0 bases, leaving 9 bases between them. The CDR3 here is CASSFGGASYEQYF. The CDR3 DNA reads as TGTGCCAGCAGCTTTGGGGGGGCCTCCTACGAGCAGTACTTC.